The present T cell receptor (beta chain) was sequenced within a study of Tregs in tolerant kidney transplant recipients. Regarding the study as a whole: Tregs expanded with activated donor B cells seemed most donor-specific. No direct test of biological reproducibility was done here.

Sequenced by immunoSEQ multiplex PCR; TCRdb stores in-frame clones only, minus some. The table shows some 68,000 clones, with about 83% occurring only once. Concerning this clone itself: Its target is unknown.

Unstimulated Tregs (CD4+CD25+CD127-) and CD4+CD25- non-Tregs were sorted from PBMCs. The CDR3 is 15 residues long. Trimming took 3 bases from V and 2 from J, leaving 13 bases between them. Per germline, CDR1 SGHAT and CDR2 FQNNGV. The rearrangement links TRBV11-2 to TRBJ2-5; no clear D gene. This clonotype was sampled from a human donor in good health. Sequencing used CD4+ T cells from blood. The CDR3 nucleotides read TGTGCCAGCAGCTTTTCAAGTGGCGGTCAAGAGACCCAGTACTTC. Translation gives CASSFSSGGQETQYF.